These T cell receptor beta chains were read from a single sample in a study of shared clonotypes between healthy human individuals. Only in-frame clones appear in the TCRdb table, and some are missing; sequencing was by immunoSEQ multiplex PCR. The sample holds 1,400,000 or so clones, approximately 98.5% seen once. Material for sequencing was naive CD4+ T cells sorted from blood. These receptors were taken from a man aged 25 to 45 in good health. The CDR3 runs from the conserved cysteine through the conserved F or W. The order of the fields is J gene, V gene, clone size, D gene, CDR3 DNA, CDR3 protein. D genes are given only for firm matches. Clone size is stated in some rows and not others, as once, few, many or a class when expanded.

TRBJ1-2,TRBV15,once,-,TGTGCCACCAGCAGAGACGAGGACAGCTATGGCTACACCTTC,CATSRDEDSYGYTF
TRBJ2-2,TRBV4-3,-,-,TGCGCCAGCAGCCAAGAATTCGCGGCCCCCGGGGAGCTGTTTTTT,CASSQEFAAPGELFF
TRBJ2-1,TRBV5-1,-,TRBD1,TGCGCCAGCAGCTTCCACAGGGGGCTAGGGTCCTACAATGAGCAGTTCTTC,CASSFHRGLGSYNEQFF
TRBJ1-5,TRBV6-1,-,-,TGTGCCGGGGCCTCGGGGTTGGTTCAGCCCCAGCATTTT,CAGASGLVQPQHF
TRBJ2-1,TRBV9,-,-,TGTGCCAGCAGCGTAACTGGATACAATGAGCAGTTCTTC,CASSVTGYNEQFF
TRBJ1-4,TRBV6-1,-,-,TGTGCCGTGCGGGGGAATGAAAAACTGTTTTTT,CAVRGNEKLFF
TRBJ2-1,TRBV28,-,-,TGTGCCAGCAGTTTAGGCCTTCGGAGAAGTGGGGATGAGCAGTTCTTC,CASSLGLRRSGDEQFF
TRBJ2-5,TRBV10-1,-,TRBD1,TGCGCCAGCAGTGAAGGACAGGGAGAGACCCAGTACTTC,CASSEGQGETQYF
TRBJ1-2,TRBV2,-,-,TGTGCCAGCAGACAGCGGACTAACTATGGCTACACCTTC,CASRQRTNYGYTF
TRBJ2-1,TRBV25-1,-,-,TGTGCCTATAAAGGGGAATTGGAGTTCTTC,CAYKGELEFF
TRBJ2-7,TRBV6-1,-,TRBD2,TGTGCCATGCGGACTAGCTCCTACGAGCAGTACTTC,CAMRTSSYEQYF
TRBJ2-2,TRBV28,-,-,TGTGCCACCAGAAAACTCCGGAGGAACACCGGGGAGCTGTTTTTT,CATRKLRRNTGELFF
TRBJ2-1,TRBV19,-,TRBD2,TGTGCCAGTAGTACCCGCGGGATAGCGGGTTCCTACAATGAGCAGTTCTTC,CASSTRGIAGSYNEQFF
TRBJ2-5,TRBV10-2,-,-,TGCGCCAGTAGCTCTGGTCTCCGCCGAGAGACCCAGTACTTC,CASSSGLRRETQYF
TRBJ2-7,TRBV28,-,TRBD2,TGTGCCAGCAGGGGAGCGGGAGGGTCCTACGAGCAGTACTTC,CASRGAGGSYEQYF
TRBJ2-3,TRBV28,-,-,TGTGCCAGCAGTTGGGCACTAGATACGCAGTATTTT,CASSWALDTQYF
TRBJ2-3,TRBV7-2,-,-,TGTGCCAGCAGCCTCCGGATGTCAGATACGCAGTATTTT,CASSLRMSDTQYF
TRBJ2-5,TRBV9,-,TRBD2,TGTGCCAGCAGCGGGTTTCTGGGACTAGAAGAGACCCAGTACTTC,CASSGFLGLEETQYF
TRBJ2-7,TRBV7-2,-,TRBD2,TGTGCCAGCAGACTTCGACTAGCGGGATACTACGAGCAGTACTTC,CASRLRLAGYYEQYF
TRBJ2-5,TRBV6-5,-,-,TGTGCCGTAGCTCTCGGGGAGACCCAGTACTTC,CAVALGETQYF
TRBJ1-4,TRBV9,-,TRBD1,TGTGCCAGCAGCGCCCGGGACAGGGGGCGGGAAAAACTGTTTTTT,CASSARDRGREKLFF
TRBJ1-2,TRBV18,-,-,TGTGCCAGCTCACTACGACAGAACTATGGCTACACCTTC,CASSLRQNYGYTF
TRBJ2-1,TRBV5-1,-,-,TGCGCCAGCAGCTTGAGAGCGGCCTACAATGAGCAGTTCTTC,CASSLRAAYNEQFF
TRBJ2-2,TRBV6-1,-,-,TGTGCCAGCAGTGGGCTTGGTAGGAACACCGGGGAGCTGTTTTTT,CASSGLGRNTGELFF
TRBJ1-1,TRBV4-2,-,-,TGTGCCAGCAGCAGAACCTTTTCAGGGCGGACTGAAGCTTTCTTT,CASSRTFSGRTEAFF
TRBJ2-1,TRBV5-8,-,-,TGTGCCAGCAGCGGGCGGGACGTGCAGTTCTTC,CASSGRDVQFF
TRBJ1-2,TRBV2,-,-,TGTGCCAGCATCGAGACACATAACTATGGCTACACCTTC,CASIETHNYGYTF
TRBJ1-1,TRBV11-2,-,-,TGTGCCAGCAGCTTGGGACGGGCGAACACTGAAGCTTTCTTT,CASSLGRANTEAFF
TRBJ2-5,TRBV2,-,-,TGTGCCAGCAGTGAAGTTCCGGTGACCCAGTACTTC,CASSEVPVTQYF
TRBJ2-7,TRBV7-2,-,TRBD2,TGTGCCAGCAGCCTGGGACTAGCGGGAGTCTACGAGCAGTACTTC,CASSLGLAGVYEQYF
TRBJ2-5,TRBV5-1,-,-,TGCGCCAGCAGCTTGGAGCGGCACCAAGAGACCCAGTACTTC,CASSLERHQETQYF
TRBJ2-7,TRBV30,-,TRBD2,TGTGCCTGGAGTAACGGACTAGCGGGACATAGCTCCTACGAGCAGTACTTC,CAWSNGLAGHSSYEQYF
TRBJ2-2,TRBV19,-,-,TGTGCCAGTAGTATGGGGGGACGGCAGAACACCGGGGAGCTGTTTTTT,CASSMGGRQNTGELFF
TRBJ1-1,TRBV2,once,-,TGTGCCAGCCGATCGGTGGTTGAGGCTTTCTTT,CASRSVVEAFF